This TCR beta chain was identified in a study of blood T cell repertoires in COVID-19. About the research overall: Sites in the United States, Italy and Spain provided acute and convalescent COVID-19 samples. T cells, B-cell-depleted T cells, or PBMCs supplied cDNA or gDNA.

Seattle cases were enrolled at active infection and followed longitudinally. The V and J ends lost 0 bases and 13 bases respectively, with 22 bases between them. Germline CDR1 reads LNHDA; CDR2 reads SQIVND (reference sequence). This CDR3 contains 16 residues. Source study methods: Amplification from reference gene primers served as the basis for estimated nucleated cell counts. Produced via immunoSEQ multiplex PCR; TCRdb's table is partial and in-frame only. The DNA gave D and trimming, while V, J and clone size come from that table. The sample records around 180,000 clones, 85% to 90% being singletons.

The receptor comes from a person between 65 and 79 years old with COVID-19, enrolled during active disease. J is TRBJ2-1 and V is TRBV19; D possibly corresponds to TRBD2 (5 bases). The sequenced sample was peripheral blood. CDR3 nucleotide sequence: TGTGCCAGTAGTATAGACCGGGAACTAAGGACCCAGAGACAGTTCTTC. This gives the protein CASSIDRELRTQRQFF.